This T cell receptor (beta chain) was captured in a study of a mutant IDH1 vaccine in newly diagnosed glioma. Study information: Beginning 4-6 weeks after radiotherapy alone, or with temozolomide cycles, vaccination took place.

This table comes from immunoSEQ multiplex PCR, and its TCRdb copy is limited to in-frame clones, with some not included. This sample carries around 54,000 clones, 80% to 90% of them seen once, and the ten largest clones take roughly 1.6%. General study results and limits: Changes in the top peripheral T cell clonotypes seemingly had no bearing on pseudoprogression.

This sample's time point: week 35, safety follow-up. Each vaccine dose was 300 ug of mutant IDH1 20-mer peptide, with topical imiquimod. The CDR3 has 14 residues. Germline-derived CDR1 and CDR2 are WSHSY and SAAADI. Trimming pared 2 bases from V and 2 bases from J, leaving 10 bases between. About this clone: The antigen is not known.

Sequencing was performed on PBMCs, taken from a glioma patient whose treatment included an IDH1 peptide vaccine. The TCR was taken from a man aged 35-49 years with glioma. The V call is TRBV10-2, the J call TRBJ2-7; D not resolved. The CDR3 sequence: CASSEGVLTYEQYF. The DNA for the CDR3 is TGCGCCAGCAGTGAGGGGGTTCTGACCTACGAGCAGTACTTC.